This T cell receptor beta chain was profiled in a study of blood T cell repertoires in COVID-19. Authors' data handling: Amplification of reference gene primers was used by the study to estimate nucleated cell counts. Generated by immunoSEQ multiplex PCR, the TCRdb table keeps only in-frame clones and is missing some. V and J calls plus clone size are reproduced from that table; the DNA served to infer D and trimming. Among roughly 340,000 clones listed, 91% were seen once. The germline V and J ends were trimmed by 0 bases and 3 bases, with 12 bases remaining between them. The CDR3 covers 15 residues. Per the germline V gene, CDR1 is MNHEY and CDR2 is SMNVEV (reference sequence).

The sequenced material came from peripheral blood. The origin of this receptor is a woman aged 18-35 years who had recovered from COVID-19. The chain links TRBV27 to TRBJ2-7, with D possibly TRBD2 on 5 matching bases. CDR3 DNA: TGTGCCAGCAGTTTATCTATAGACGGAGGCTACGAGCAGTACGTC. Translated: CASSLSIDGGYEQYV.